Listed below are T cell receptor beta chains from one sample, sequenced in a study of shared clonotypes between healthy human individuals. Profiled with immunoSEQ multiplex PCR; TCRdb holds only in-frame clones, not every one. Of roughly 2,000,000 clones in the sample, over 85% are singletons; the top ten hold 0.95% to 1.5%. The sequenced sample consisted of naive CD8+ T cells sorted from blood. Source of these receptors: a young man in good health. The CDR3 runs from the conserved cysteine through the conserved F or W. The D gene is left open where the match is weak. Expanded clones are given a class, and other clones once, few, many or no size at all.

>TRBJ1-2|-|-|TRBV28
TGTGCCAGCAGTCCCTCAGGGGCTGAGTATGGCTACACCTTC
CASSPSGAEYGYTF
>TRBJ1-6|-|-|TRBV2
TGTGCCAGCAGTAACAACGACGAACCTTATAATTCACCCCTCCACTTT
CASSNNDEPYNSPLHF
>TRBJ2-7|-|-|TRBV11-2
TGTGCCAGCAGCTCTACCCCCTCCTACGAGCAGTACTTC
CASSSTPSYEQYF
>TRBJ1-1|-|-|TRBV6-1
TGTGCCAGCAGGCGGGATGACGGTGAAGCTTTCTTT
CASRRDDGEAFF
>TRBJ1-5|-|-|TRBV2
TGTGCCAGCAGTGAAGGCAGAGGGGGAGGTCGCAATCAGCCCCAGCATTTT
CASSEGRGGGRNQPQHF
>TRBJ2-7|-|TRBD1|TRBV10-3
TGTGCCATCAGTGAGTCGACAGGGGGCCACGAGCAGTACTTC
CAISESTGGHEQYF
>TRBJ2-1|-|-|TRBV4-1
TGCGCCAGCAGCCAAGAAGTAACACAGGTTTACAATGAGCAGTTCTTC
CASSQEVTQVYNEQFF
>TRBJ2-1|-|-|TRBV19
TGTGCCAGTAGCTTCGACAGGATAGGGCAGTTCTTC
CASSFDRIGQFF
>TRBJ1-2|-|-|TRBV19
TGTGCCAGTACACAGGGCGTTGGTGGCTATGGCTACACCTTC
CASTQGVGGYGYTF
>TRBJ1-3|-|-|TRBV27
TGTGCCAGCAGTCCTATCGGGGACACCTCTGGAAACACCATATATTTT
CASSPIGDTSGNTIYF
>TRBJ2-7|-|TRBD2|TRBV5-4
TGTGCCAGCAGCTTGGGGACTAGCGGACCTTACGAGCAGTACTTC
CASSLGTSGPYEQYF
>TRBJ1-2|-|-|TRBV9
TGTGCCAGCAGCGGACGACATCAGGGCTACACCTTC
CASSGRHQGYTF
>TRBJ2-5|-|-|TRBV27
TGTGCCAGCAGTTTAGGGGGATCAGAGACCCAGTACTTC
CASSLGGSETQYF
>TRBJ2-7|-|-|TRBV13
TGTGCCAGCAGCTTAGCCGCTAGCGTTCCGTCCTACGAGCAGTACTTC
CASSLAASVPSYEQYF
>TRBJ1-4|-|-|TRBV6-1
TGTGCCAGCAGTGAAATATGGCAAGCTAATGAAAAACTGTTTTTT
CASSEIWQANEKLFF
>TRBJ2-7|-|-|TRBV10-2
TGCGCCAGCAGTGAGTCGGGACGATCCTACGAGCAGTACTTC
CASSESGRSYEQYF
>TRBJ1-1|-|TRBD1|TRBV27
TGTGCCAGCAACCCTACAGGGGCCAACACTGAAGCTTTCTTT
CASNPTGANTEAFF
>TRBJ2-2|-|-|TRBV6-1
TGTGCCAGCAGTAGACGAGTCGCGAACACCGGGGAGCTGTTTTTT
CASSRRVANTGELFF
>TRBJ2-7|few|-|TRBV7-2
TGTGCCAGCAGCTTGGGGGATTACGAGCAGTACTTC
CASSLGDYEQYF
>TRBJ2-7|-|TRBD2|TRBV7-2
TGTGCCAGCAGCTTCGGGCGGGGGGGCTCCGGTTACGAGCAGTACTTC
CASSFGRGGSGYEQYF
>TRBJ1-4|-|TRBD1|TRBV13
TGTGCCAGCAGCTTAGGACCGGGACAGGGCATCACTAATGAAAAACTGTTTTTT
CASSLGPGQGITNEKLFF
>TRBJ2-7|-|-|TRBV11-2
TGTGCCAGCAGCTTAATTCCGATCTACGAGCAGTACTTC
CASSLIPIYEQYF
>TRBJ2-7|-|TRBD2|TRBV7-2
TGTGCCAGCAGCTTAGTGGCGGGGGGCTTCAGCGAGCAGTACTTC
CASSLVAGGFSEQYF
>TRBJ2-7|-|-|TRBV11-2
TGTGCCAGCAGCTTAGAACGAAGGGCCTCCTACGAGCAGTACTTC
CASSLERRASYEQYF
>TRBJ2-3|-|-|TRBV19
TGTGCCAGTAGTGTAGCTACGGATACGCAGTATTTT
CASSVATDTQYF
>TRBJ2-1|-|-|TRBV7-9
TGTGCCAGGCAAGATCCAGAGGGTGAGCAGTTCTTC
CARQDPEGEQFF
>TRBJ2-7|-|-|TRBV28
TGTGCCAGCAGTTCCCATGGCTCCGGCGGGACGTACGAGCAGTACTTC
CASSSHGSGGTYEQYF
>TRBJ2-7|-|TRBD2|TRBV4-3
TGCGCCAGCAGCCAAGATGCTAGCGGGAGGTACGAGCAGTACTTC
CASSQDASGRYEQYF
>TRBJ2-3|-|-|TRBV11-2
TGTGCCAGCAGCTTAGGACAGGGCACAGATACGCAGTATTTT
CASSLGQGTDTQYF
>TRBJ1-1|-|-|TRBV28
TGTGCCACCCTCGACAGGAACACTGAAGCTTTCTTT
CATLDRNTEAFF
>TRBJ2-2|-|-|TRBV6-5
TGTGCCAGCAGCCATTACGGGGGAGCCCCCGGGGAGCTGTTTTTT
CASSHYGGAPGELFF
>TRBJ2-7|-|TRBD1|TRBV7-3
TGTGCCAGCAGCTTGGGACAGGGTATCATATACGAGCAGTACTTC
CASSLGQGIIYEQYF
>TRBJ1-1|-|TRBD1|TRBV29-1
TGCAGCGCTAGAGACAGGGGCTGGGCTGAAGCTTTCTTT
CSARDRGWAEAFF
>TRBJ1-4|-|-|TRBV9
TGTGCCAGCAGCGTATCCGGGGGCGAAAGTGAAAAACTGTTTTTT
CASSVSGGESEKLFF
>TRBJ2-7|-|TRBD1|TRBV6-1
TGTGCCAGCAGTTATAGACGGACAGGGTACGAGCAGTACTTC
CASSYRRTGYEQYF
>TRBJ1-1|-|-|TRBV9
TGTGCCAGCAGTGGCTCCAGGGGAGGCACTGAAGCTTTCTTT
CASSGSRGGTEAFF
>TRBJ2-7|-|-|TRBV7-5
TGTGCCCCGGGAGAGGGGCAGGACGAGCAGTACTTC
CAPGEGQDEQYF
>TRBJ1-1|-|TRBD1|TRBV13
TGTGCCAGCAGCCAACAGGGGGGGACTGAAGCTTTCTTT
CASSQQGGTEAFF
>TRBJ2-7|-|-|TRBV5-4
-
CASSFGQGAEYF
>TRBJ1-5|-|-|TRBV12-5
TGTGCTAGCCAGGGAGGTGGCCAGCCCCAGCATTTT
CASQGGGQPQHF
>TRBJ2-7|-|TRBD1|TRBV29-1
TGCAGCGTTGTTGGCTCCCAGGGGGCAAACGAGCAGTACTTC
CSVVGSQGANEQYF
>TRBJ2-7|-|-|TRBV11-2
TGTGCCAGCAGCTTAGATTCCAGGGGGGTCCGGAACGAGCAGTACTTC
CASSLDSRGVRNEQYF
>TRBJ2-7|-|TRBD1|TRBV5-6
TGTGCCAGCAGCTACGGGACAGGGGCCCGGGGCGACGAGCAGTACTTC
CASSYGTGARGDEQYF
>TRBJ2-7|once|TRBD1|TRBV30
TGTGGGACGACAGGGAACTCCTACGAGCAGTACTTC
CGTTGNSYEQYF
>TRBJ2-7|-|-|TRBV11-2
TGTGCCAGCAGCTTAGTCCTGGGCTTTAGGGGCCCCCTCTACGAGCAGTACTTC
CASSLVLGFRGPLYEQYF
>TRBJ2-1|-|-|TRBV4-1
TGCGCCAGCAGCCAAGAAAGGACTCCCTCCTACAATGAGCAGTTCTTC
CASSQERTPSYNEQFF
>TRBJ2-1|-|-|TRBV4-1
TGCGCCAGCAGCCTACCTCAGGGAGTATCGAGCTCCTACAATGAGCAGTTCTTC
CASSLPQGVSSSYNEQFF
>TRBJ2-3|-|TRBD2|TRBV11-2
TGTGCCAGCAGCTCGTGGGGCGAAGCGGGGTTCCCCACAGATACGCAGTATTTT
CASSSWGEAGFPTDTQYF
>TRBJ2-1|-|-|TRBV4-1
TGCGCCAGCAGCCTCTTACTAGCCGGTGTCAATGAGCAGTTCTTC
CASSLLLAGVNEQFF
>TRBJ2-7|-|-|TRBV5-4
TGTGCCAGCAGCTTGGGACTCGACGAGCAGTACTTC
CASSLGLDEQYF
>TRBJ2-6|-|-|TRBV10-1
TGCGCCCGTCCGGGACACCTCACCTCTGGGGCCAACGTCCTGACTTTC
CARPGHLTSGANVLTF
>TRBJ2-7|-|TRBD2|TRBV28
TGTGCCAGCAGTACCCATAGCGGGGGGCTCTCCTACGAGCAGTACTTC
CASSTHSGGLSYEQYF
>TRBJ1-2|-|-|TRBV27
TGTGCCAGCAGTTTGAAAATTCCGGGGTGGGACGGCTACACCTTC
CASSLKIPGWDGYTF
>TRBJ1-3|-|-|TRBV6-5
TGTGCCAGCAGTTATTCGGACCGTCGAGCGGACACCATATATTTT
CASSYSDRRADTIYF
>TRBJ1-2|-|TRBD1|TRBV5-1
TGCGCCAGCAGCTTGCTGACAGGGCGGCGCGGCTACACCTTC
CASSLLTGRRGYTF
>TRBJ1-1|-|-|TRBV29-1
TGCAGCGTTGAGGAGGGTTCCCCTGAAGCTTTCTTT
CSVEEGSPEAFF
>TRBJ2-7|once|TRBD1|TRBV6-1
TGTGCCAGCAGTGAGGGACAGCCCCGTTTCTCTAGCGAGCAGTACTTC
CASSEGQPRFSSEQYF
>TRBJ1-6|-|TRBD1|TRBV5-6
TGTGCCAGCAGCTTGACAGGGGCCAACGCTCCACCCCTCCACTTT
CASSLTGANAPPLHF
>TRBJ2-2|-|-|TRBV19
TGTGCCAGTGGTTACCTTGGGACGGAGTTTTTT
CASGYLGTEFF
>TRBJ2-7|-|TRBD2|TRBV2
TGTGCCAGCGGGAGCGGGAGAACGTCCTACGAGCAGTACTTC
CASGSGRTSYEQYF